A single TCR beta chain is shown here with its context. Here immunoSEQ multiplex PCR was the method, and the copy in TCRdb shows in-frame clones only, minus some. The repertoire consists of hundreds of thousands of clones, with 70% occurring once and the leading ten covering approximately 15%. This sample was taken from a study of cytotoxic CD8 clonotypes in ibrutinib-treated CLL. Germline V gene lookup returns CDR1 MNHEY and CDR2 SMNVEV (reference sequence). Trimming took 2 bases from V and 0 from J; bases not matched to a gene: 11. The CDR3 has 18 residues. The rearrangement links TRBV27 to TRBJ2-3, with TRBD1 identical over 7 bases. Specimen: PBMCs, collected after 24 months of ibrutinib treatment. This receptor was taken from a human donor with chronic lymphocytic leukemia. CDR3 region: CASSLRGQPQGSTDTQYF. CDR3 coding DNA: TGTGCCAGCAGTTTACGGGGACAGCCTCAGGGTAGCACAGATACGCAGTATTTT.